The next 23 T cell receptor beta chains were all read from a single sample in a study of siplizumab effects on memory and regulatory T cells. Sequencing used immunoSEQ multiplex PCR; TCRdb keeps in-frame clones, though not all of them. Of about 100,000 clones in the sample, 94% were seen once. Sequenced sample: non-Treg CD4+ T cells sorted from blood. The receptors come from a human donor in good health.

By sample fraction, this clone is medium-sized. This rearrangement joins TRBV6-5 to TRBJ2-1, with 12 bases aligning to TRBD2. V was pared by 2 bases and J by 5 bases, with 4 bases of the junction left unmatched. The CDR3 runs 16 residues. Looked up from germline, CDR1 is MNHEY and CDR2 is SVGAGI. The CDR3 nucleotides read TGTGCCAGCAGTTACACCTGGACTAGCGGGAACAATGAGCAGTTCTTC. This codes for CASSYTWTSGNNEQFF.

In DNA form, the CDR3 reads TGTGCCATCAGTGAGTCCAACATTAACAATGAGCAGTTCTTC. It translates to CAISESNINNEQFF. The rearrangement joins TRBV10-3 to TRBJ2-1, with D hard to call. V was trimmed by 0 bases and J by 5 bases, leaving 8 bases between them. The CDR3 length is 14 residues. Germline-derived CDR1 and CDR2 are ENHRY and SYGVKD.

The gene calls are TRBV5-1 and TRBJ2-4, with TRBD2 identical over 7 bases. The V gene end was trimmed by 5 bases and the J gene end by 1 base; junction bases not matched to a gene: 3. The germline V gene encodes CDR1 SGHRS and CDR2 YFSETQ. The CDR3 spans 14 residues. The CDR3 DNA reads as TGCGCCAGCAGGGCGGGAGATGCCAAAAACATTCAGTACTTC. The encoded protein is CASRAGDAKNIQYF.

This clone has only a few counts. The V gene is TRBV7-9, the J gene TRBJ2-2; D call uncertain. The CDR3 is 14 amino acids. Germline CDR1 SEHNR, CDR2 FQNEAQ (reference sequence). V was pared by 1 base and J by 4 bases, with 7 bases between. CDR3 nucleotide sequence: TGTGCCAGCAGCTTAGTAGTCCCCACCGGGGAGCTGTTTTTT. Protein product: CASSLVVPTGELFF.

J is TRBJ2-3 and V is TRBV27, with 13 bases matching TRBD2. The V and J ends lost 7 bases and 5 bases, in that order; junction bases with no gene match: 3. CDR1 is MNHEY, CDR2 SMNVEV, per germline (reference sequence). This CDR3 is 14 amino acids long. DNA of the CDR3: TGTGCCAGCAAAAGACTAGCGGGAGGAGATACGCAGTATTTT. Translation gives CASKRLAGGDTQYF.

The chain has TRBV19 and TRBJ2-3, with D perhaps TRBD1 (5 bases). With 6 bases removed from V and 2 bases from J, the gap between germline ends came to 9 bases. CDR3 length equals 13 residues. In germline, CDR1 is LNHDA, CDR2 SQIVND (reference sequence). DNA of the CDR3: TGTGCCAGTAGCGCAGGGTACACAGATACGCAGTATTTT. Translated, it gives CASSAGYTDTQYF.

This clone was seen a single time. J is TRBJ2-3 and V is TRBV19; D gene unclear. V was clipped by 6 bases and J by 5 bases, with 6 bases between them. Looked up from germline, CDR1 is LNHDA and CDR2 is SQIVND (reference sequence). The CDR3 covers 11 residues. DNA for the CDR3: TGTGCCAGTAGCAGTGGAGATACGCAGTATTTT. Translated: CASSSGDTQYF.

The rearrangement joins TRBV5-1 to TRBJ1-1, with D unclear. The germline CDR1 and CDR2 sequences are SGHRS and YFSETQ. This CDR3 is 15 amino acids long. Trimming left V 4 bases short and J 3 bases short, with 16 bases between. The CDR3 loop reads CASSLRHPRDTEAFF. The CDR3 nucleotides are TGCGCCAGCAGCCTAAGACACCCCCGTGACACTGAAGCTTTCTTT.

V gene TRBV6-5 combines with J gene TRBJ2-7; the D gene is possibly TRBD1 (6 bases). From germline, CDR1 is MNHEY and CDR2 SVGAGI. V lost 4 bases to trimming and J lost 7 bases, with 14 bases between them. The CDR3 contains 13 residues. CDR3: CASSLGASGEQYF. CDR3 nucleotide sequence: TGTGCCAGCAGTTTGGGGGCATCGGGGGAGCAGTACTTC.

This clone showed up just once. The V and J genes are TRBV10-3 and TRBJ2-3, with D possibly TRBD1 on 5 matching bases. Germline V gives CDR1 ENHRY, CDR2 SYGVKD. The germline V and J ends were trimmed by 10 bases and 1 base, with 9 bases remaining between them. The CDR3 totals 12 residues. CDR3: CATRDRTDTQYF. The CDR3 DNA sequence: TGTGCCACCAGGGATCGCACAGATACGCAGTATTTT.

CDR3 residues: CASSRTGLSGNTIYF. CDR3 in DNA: TGTGCCAGCAGCAGGACAGGGCTCTCTGGAAACACCATATATTTT. The V and J genes are TRBV5-6 and TRBJ1-3; TRBD1 matches 8 bases. The junction had 3 bases not matched to a gene; V was cut back by 4 bases and J by 0 bases. Germline lookup yields CDR1 SGHDT and CDR2 YYEEEE. This CDR3 contains 15 residues. The whole variable domain, remainder taken from reference TRBV5-6 and TRBJ1-3, is DAGVTQSPTHLIKTRGQQVTLRCSPKSGHDTVSWYQQALGQGPQFIFQYYEEEERQRGNFPDRFSGHQFPNYSSELNVNALLLGDSALYLCASSRTGLSGNTIYFGEGSWLTVV.

The CDR3 sequence: CASIRDSANTGELFF. CDR3 nucleotides: TGTGCCAGCATCAGGGACAGCGCGAACACCGGGGAGCTGTTTTTT. The chain couples TRBV6-6 to TRBJ2-2; 7 bases line up with TRBD1. In germline, CDR1 is MNHNY, CDR2 SVGAGI (reference sequence). The CDR3 is 15 amino acids. The J segment lost 0 bases and the V segment lost 7 bases, leaving 5 bases of the junction unmatched.

This chain joins TRBV27 and TRBJ1-3; a possible D gene is TRBD1 (5 bases). V was shortened by 8 bases and J by 4 bases, with 12 bases between the two germline ends. The CDR3 is made up of 13 amino acids. Per the germline V gene, CDR1 is MNHEY and CDR2 is SMNVEV (reference sequence). CDR3 residues: CASGIDRGNTIYF. In nucleotides, the CDR3 is TGTGCCAGCGGGATCGACAGAGGAAACACCATATATTTT.

This chain connects TRBV7-2 to TRBJ1-2; D gene ambiguous. V was pared by 4 bases and J by 6 bases, with 21 bases between. This CDR3 has 16 amino acids. Germline lookup yields CDR1 SGHTA and CDR2 FQGNSA. The CDR3 region is CASSSIGRGSLDGYTF. CDR3 DNA: TGTGCCAGCAGCTCAATAGGGCGAGGATCTCTGGATGGCTACACCTTC. Together with reference TRBV7-2 and TRBJ1-2, the CDR3 gives the full variable domain: GAGVSQSPSNKVTEKGKDVELRCDPISGHTALYWYRQSLGQGLEFLIYFQGNSAPDKSGLPSDRFSAERTGGSVSTLTIQRTQQEDSAVYLCASSSIGRGSLDGYTFGSGTRLTVV.

The chain has TRBV27 and TRBJ2-7; tentatively, D is TRBD2 (6 bases). Per the germline V gene, CDR1 is MNHEY and CDR2 is SMNVEV (reference sequence). V lost 4 bases and J 2 bases, leaving 15 bases between the germline ends. The CDR3 spans 15 residues. The DNA of the CDR3 is TGTGCCAGCAGTTCCCTTATAGCGGAAGCCTACGAGCAGTACTTC. Its protein is CASSSLIAEAYEQYF.

This clone was observed once. The chain recombines TRBV7-3 with TRBJ2-7, with D perhaps matching TRBD2 (6 bases). The CDR3 consists of 16 residues. Trimming took 1 base from V and 2 from J, leaving 15 bases between them. From germline, CDR1 is SGHTA and CDR2 FQGTGA. The CDR3 is CASSLKAGGTPYEQYF. The CDR3 coding sequence is TGTGCCAGCAGCTTAAAGGCTGGAGGGACTCCCTACGAGCAGTACTTC.

Worth noting for this clone: A read error may produce the germline difference seen at one junction end. V and J are TRBV7-7 and TRBJ1-1; D is perhaps TRBD1 (5 bases). Germline assignment: CDR1 SSHAT and CDR2 FNYEAQ (reference sequence). This CDR3 has 13 residues. The CDR3, as DNA: TGTGCTAGCAGCCAAGGGGTGTACACTGAAGCTTTCTTT. Encoded protein: CASSQGVYTEAFF. The variable domain in full, with the rest retrieved from reference TRBV7-7 and TRBJ1-1, is GAGVSQSPRYKVTKRGQDVTLRCDPISSHATLYWYQQALGQGPEFLTYFNYEAQPDKSGLPSDRFSAERPEGSISTLTIQRTEQRDSAMYRCASSQGVYTEAFFGQGTRLTVV.

The rearrangement uses TRBV7-9 and TRBJ2-5; tentatively, D is TRBD2 (6 bases). Germline V gene sequence: CDR1 SEHNR, CDR2 FQNEAQ (reference sequence). V lost 1 base to trimming and J lost 10 bases, with 16 bases between them. The CDR3 consists of 14 residues. Here the CDR3 DNA reads TGTGCCAGCAGCTTAGGGTCGGCGGGAACCCTCCAGTACTTC. The encoded protein is CASSLGSAGTLQYF.

This chain's CDR3 is CASSQDPTLTGGTEAFF. The CDR3 nucleotides are TGCGCCAGCAGCCAAGACCCTACCTTGACAGGGGGCACTGAAGCTTTCTTT. The rearrangement joins TRBV4-1 to TRBJ1-1; 9 nucleotides line up with TRBD1. V lost 0 bases, J lost 4 bases, and 9 bases stayed unmatched. The CDR3 totals 17 residues. Germline CDR1 and CDR2: MGHRA and YSYEKL.

This chain connects TRBV27 to TRBJ1-1; no reliable D call. The V gene's germline CDR1 is MNHEY and CDR2 SMNVEV (reference sequence). The CDR3 sequence is 14 residues long. V shed 2 bases and J shed 1 base, with 8 bases lying between them. This chain's CDR3 is CASSLAVTNTEAFF. CDR3 nucleotides: TGTGCCAGCAGTTTAGCAGTCACGAACACTGAAGCTTTCTTT.

Only one count was recorded for this clone. This chain uses TRBV6-6 with TRBJ2-7; D is possibly TRBD1 (6 bases). The CDR3 is 12 residues long. V was pared by 6 bases and J by 10 bases, with 16 bases between. Germline CDR1 and CDR2: MNHNY and SVGAGI (reference sequence). The CDR3 loop reads CASRTGTLDQYF. CDR3 nucleotide sequence: TGTGCCAGCAGAACCGGGACACTTGACCAGTACTTC.

The chain couples TRBV5-1 to TRBJ2-2; TRBD2 matches 8 bases. The CDR3 consists of 16 residues. Germline V lookup: CDR1 SGHRS, CDR2 YFSETQ. With V trimmed by 2 bases and J by 4 bases, 7 bases remained unmatched. CDR3 DNA: TGCGCCAGCAGCTTCGACCCTAGCGGGCTCACCGGGGAGCTGTTTTTT. Translation gives CASSFDPSGLTGELFF. Full variable domain (remainder filled in from reference TRBV5-1 and TRBJ2-2): KAGVTQTPRYLIKTRGQQVTLSCSPISGHRSVSWYQQTPGQGLQFLFEYFSETQRNKGNFPGRFSGRQFSNSRSEMNVSTLELGDSALYLCASSFDPSGLTGELFFGEGSRLTVL.

The chain couples TRBV28 to TRBJ1-2; 9 bases line up with TRBD1. With V trimmed by 5 bases and J by 6 bases, 10 bases remained unmatched. The CDR3 extends over 15 amino acids. Germline CDR1 and CDR2: MDHEN and SYDVKM. For the CDR3, the DNA is TGTGCCAGCAGTCCTATTGGGACAGGGAACAATGGCTACACCTTC. Translating it yields CASSPIGTGNNGYTF.